Below, one T cell receptor (beta chain) is given with its context. Antigen unknown. The entry originates in a study of T cell responses to AZD1222 COVID-19 vaccine. Overall study results and limits: No day 14 peak samples; only post-peak repertoires were characterized. Just a handful of people given AZD1222 tested seropositive at baseline. There were mostly white British donors and more females than males, and clonal diversity was possibly underestimated.

J lost 2 bases, V lost 5 bases, and 3 bases had no gene match. CDR1 is SGHTA, CDR2 FQGNSA, per germline. CDR3 length equals 13 residues. Profiled with immunoSEQ multiplex PCR; TCRdb holds only in-frame clones, not every one. The sample lists fewer than 150,000 clones; 85% to 95% were seen once. The chain uses TRBV7-2 and TRBJ2-7; TRBD2 matches at 7 bases. This clonotype was obtained from an adult in good health. This sample comprised peripheral blood, obtained on day 0 of AZD1222 vaccination. The CDR3 region has the DNA TGTGCCAGCAGCCCGGGGGGACCCTACGAGCAGTACTTC. It is translated as CASSPGGPYEQYF.